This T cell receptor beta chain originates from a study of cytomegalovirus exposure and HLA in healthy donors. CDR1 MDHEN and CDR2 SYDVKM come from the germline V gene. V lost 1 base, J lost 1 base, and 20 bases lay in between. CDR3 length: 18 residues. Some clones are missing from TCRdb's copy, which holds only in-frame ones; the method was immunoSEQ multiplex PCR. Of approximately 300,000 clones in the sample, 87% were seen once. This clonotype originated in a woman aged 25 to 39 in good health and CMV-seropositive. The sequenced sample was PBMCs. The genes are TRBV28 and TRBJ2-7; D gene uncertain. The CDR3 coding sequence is TGTGCCAGCAGTTTATACGTCAGCCTAAAACCTGTGTCCTACGAGCAGTACTTC. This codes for CASSLYVSLKPVSYEQYF. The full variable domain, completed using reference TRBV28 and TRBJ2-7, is DVKVTQSSRYLVKRTGEKVFLECVQDMDHENMFWYRQDPGLGLRLIYFSYDVKMKEKGDIPEGYSVSREKKERFSLILESASTNQTSMYLCASSLYVSLKPVSYEQYFGPGTRLTVT.